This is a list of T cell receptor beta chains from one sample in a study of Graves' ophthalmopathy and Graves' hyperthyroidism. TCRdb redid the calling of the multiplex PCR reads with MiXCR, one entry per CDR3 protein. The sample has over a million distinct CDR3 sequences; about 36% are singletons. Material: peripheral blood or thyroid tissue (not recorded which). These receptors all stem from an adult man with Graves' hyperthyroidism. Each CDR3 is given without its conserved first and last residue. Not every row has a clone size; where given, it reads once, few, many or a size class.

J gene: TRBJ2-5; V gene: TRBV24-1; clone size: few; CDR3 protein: ATSDFQGETQY
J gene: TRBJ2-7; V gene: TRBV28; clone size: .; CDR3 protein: ASSHTDRPYEQY
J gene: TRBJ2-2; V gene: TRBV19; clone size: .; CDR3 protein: ASEAGDEANTGELF
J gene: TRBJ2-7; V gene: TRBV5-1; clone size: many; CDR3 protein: ASSLEGRGLHEQY
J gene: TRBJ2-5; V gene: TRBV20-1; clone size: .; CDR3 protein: SATPAGGETQY
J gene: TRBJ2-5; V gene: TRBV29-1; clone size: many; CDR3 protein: ITGDLQETQY
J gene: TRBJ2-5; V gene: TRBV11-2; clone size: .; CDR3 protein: ASSLMEGSETQY
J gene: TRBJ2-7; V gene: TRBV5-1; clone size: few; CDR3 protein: ASTLRNRDSSYEQY
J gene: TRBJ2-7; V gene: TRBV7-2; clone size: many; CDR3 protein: ASSSFYEQY
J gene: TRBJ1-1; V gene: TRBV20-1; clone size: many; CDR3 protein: SARDPTGLYTEAF
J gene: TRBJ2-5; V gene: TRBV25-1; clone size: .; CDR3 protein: ASSALGRGGETQY
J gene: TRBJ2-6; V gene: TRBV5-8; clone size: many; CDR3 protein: ASSLYGPGANVLT
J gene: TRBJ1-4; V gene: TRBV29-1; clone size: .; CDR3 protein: SVEGDRSRKLF
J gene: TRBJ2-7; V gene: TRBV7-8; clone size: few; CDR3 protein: ASSQGVTGYEQY
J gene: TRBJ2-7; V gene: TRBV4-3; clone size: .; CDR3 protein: ASSQETGGPYEQY
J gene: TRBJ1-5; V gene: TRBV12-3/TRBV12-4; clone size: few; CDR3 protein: ASSFDRAQPQH
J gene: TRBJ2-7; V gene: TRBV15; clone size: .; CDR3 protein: ATSPHRGTSEYEQY
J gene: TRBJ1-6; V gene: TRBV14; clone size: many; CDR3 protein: ASRLAGQRNSPLH
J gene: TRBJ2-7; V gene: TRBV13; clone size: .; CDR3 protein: ASSLGIGTGRTYEQY
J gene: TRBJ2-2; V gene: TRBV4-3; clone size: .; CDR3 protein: ASSQHRSVGELF
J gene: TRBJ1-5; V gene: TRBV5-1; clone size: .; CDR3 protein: ASSRGISSNQPQH
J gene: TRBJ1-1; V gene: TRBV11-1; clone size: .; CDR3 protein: AIKQGTEAF
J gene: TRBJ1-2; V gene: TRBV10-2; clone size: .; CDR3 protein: ASSAGQGEGYT
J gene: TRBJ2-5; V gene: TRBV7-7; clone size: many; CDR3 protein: ASSLGAEAGGVWETQY
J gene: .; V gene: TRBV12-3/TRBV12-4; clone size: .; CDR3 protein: ANSGGTSMNNEQF
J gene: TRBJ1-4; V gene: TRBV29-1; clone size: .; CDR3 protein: SVEEGPGTGAEKLF
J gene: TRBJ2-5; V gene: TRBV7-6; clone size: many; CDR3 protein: ASSLAEGETQY
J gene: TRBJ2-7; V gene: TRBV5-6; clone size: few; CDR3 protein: ASSFGAEPYEQY
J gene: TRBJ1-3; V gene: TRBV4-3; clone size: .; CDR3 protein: ASSQDHFSGNTIY
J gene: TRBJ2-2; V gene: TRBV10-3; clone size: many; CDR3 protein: AVWTSGGAGNTGELF
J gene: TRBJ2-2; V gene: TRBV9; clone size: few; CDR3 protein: ASSPDGLAGVNTGELF
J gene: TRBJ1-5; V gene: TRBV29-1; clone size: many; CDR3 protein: SVRGSNQPQH
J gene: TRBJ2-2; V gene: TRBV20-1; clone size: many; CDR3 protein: SASSSSAGELF
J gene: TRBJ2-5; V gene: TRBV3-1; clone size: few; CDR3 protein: ASGRNQETQY
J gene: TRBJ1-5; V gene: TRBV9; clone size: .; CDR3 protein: ASSLWTGDSIGNQPQH
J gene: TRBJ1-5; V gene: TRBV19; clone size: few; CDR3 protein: ASSYGRRPTNQPQH
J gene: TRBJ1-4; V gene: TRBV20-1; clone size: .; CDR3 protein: SARDSVILNEKLF
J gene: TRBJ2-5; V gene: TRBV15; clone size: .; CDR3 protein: ARAEQGNRETQY
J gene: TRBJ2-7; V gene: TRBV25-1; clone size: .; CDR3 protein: ASSESAGAAYEQY
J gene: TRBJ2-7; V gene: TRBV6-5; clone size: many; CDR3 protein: ASSLGTGVTYEQY
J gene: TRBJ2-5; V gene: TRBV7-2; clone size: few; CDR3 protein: ASSYSAGYGETQY
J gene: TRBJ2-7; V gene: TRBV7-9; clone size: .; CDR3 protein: ASSVQVFYEQY
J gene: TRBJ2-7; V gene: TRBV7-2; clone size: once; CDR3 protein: ASSAGQGATQY
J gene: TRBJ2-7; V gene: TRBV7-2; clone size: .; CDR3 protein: ASSLDGASGYEQY
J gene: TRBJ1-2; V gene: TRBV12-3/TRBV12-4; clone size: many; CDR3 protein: ASMPPWGGANYGYT
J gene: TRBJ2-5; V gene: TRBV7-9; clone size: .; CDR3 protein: ASSSREVQETQY
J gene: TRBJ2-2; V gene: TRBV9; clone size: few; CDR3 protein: ASSARHSANTGELF
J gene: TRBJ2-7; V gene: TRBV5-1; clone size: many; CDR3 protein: ASRLLGLASYEQY
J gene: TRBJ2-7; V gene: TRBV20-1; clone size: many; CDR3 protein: SARDVQRANEQY
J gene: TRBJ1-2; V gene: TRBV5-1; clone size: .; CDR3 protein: ASRQDSNNYGYT
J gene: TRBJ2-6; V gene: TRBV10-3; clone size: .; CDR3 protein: AISSSGANVLT